This T cell receptor beta chain was observed in a study of blood T cell repertoires in COVID-19 (dated by TCRdb to about 2020). Regarding the study in general: Samples from collaborators originated in the United States, Italy and Spain and spanned both the acute and convalescent phases of COVID-19. The prospective study material was composed of cDNA or gDNA derived from T cells, B-cell-depleted T cells, or PBMCs. Nearly every sample came with metadata listing a de-identified subject ID, COVID-19 status, age in years and sex. The repertoires were released in a freely available public database meant as a resource for research on the immune response to SARS-CoV-2. The samples were drawn from the first 160 participants of the ongoing ImmuneRACE study and from 1,254 subjects provided by 6 global collaborators. Subjects who had been exposed to COVID-19, were actively infected with it, or had recovered from it provided the deeply sampled blood TCRbeta repertoires that made up the dataset. HLA class I and class II types, where available, came from metadata supplied by the sample provider rather than from assay-based typing.

Overall results and qualifications from the work: The quantity of clinical and demographic metadata differed by source and by participant and was supplied without curation.

This clone was seen once. Its cognate antigen has yet to be identified. The input lacks base qualities; no much larger clone sits a single base away. The V end loses 6 bases and the J end loses 7 bases, and a stretch of 16 bases separates them. The CDR3 sequence holds 14 residues, the cysteine and phenylalanine included. The only DNA kept is the CDR3, 42 bases in frame from the first base. Looking up the germline V gene yields CDR1 MDHEN and CDR2 SYDVKM. TCRbeta CDR3 regions were amplified from genomic DNA using the immunoSEQ Assay, a bias-controlled multiplex PCR. Per the authors' processing: Nucleated cell counts per sample were estimated from amplification of reference gene primers within the assay. Sequence reads were collapsed and filtered to measure the absolute abundance of every unique TCRbeta CDR3 rearrangement. For each sample, productive Simpson clonality was calculated as the square root of Simpson's diversity index across productive rearrangements. TCRdb limited this immuneACCESS table to in-frame rearrangements with V and J called. A share of clones is missing; checked studies link under half to unresolved V genes, and the rest is unexplained. That table furnishes V, J and clone size, whereas the DNA furnished D and trimming. The sample table lists 87,000 or so clones, around 85% of them with a count of one. The ten most abundant clones make up approximately 3% of the sample.

At one collaborating source in Seattle, patients were enrolled during active infection and were followed longitudinally through the course of disease. Whole blood was collected in K2EDTA tubes by collaborating institutions according to the institutions' own protocols. For TCRbeta analysis, collaborator samples were shipped as frozen whole blood, as isolated PBMCs, or as DNA extracted from either sample type. The sequence joins TRBV28 to TRBJ1-5, with the D gene not confidently named. The specimen was peripheral blood. This clonotype originated in an elderly woman with COVID-19, enrolled during active disease. The CDR3: CASRASGTTQPQHF. The DNA is as follows: TGTGCCAGCAGGGCTTCGGGTACCACGCAGCCCCAGCATTTT.